The T cell receptor beta chain under discussion was sequenced for a study of blood T cell repertoires in COVID-19. The protocol was immunoSEQ multiplex PCR, while the TCRdb copy is restricted to in-frame clones and leaves out a portion. Of 250,000 to 300,000 clones listed, roughly 85% were seen once; the top ten hold around 5.5%. V lost 1 base and J lost 6; bases outside the gene matches: 0. Germline-derived CDR1 and CDR2 are SGHRS and YFSETQ. The CDR3 contains 14 residues. The sample taken for sequencing was peripheral blood. The TCR originated in a man aged 50 to 59 with active or convalescent COVID-19. The chain employs TRBV5-1 and TRBJ2-1; 11 nucleotides agree with TRBD2. Here the CDR3 DNA reads TGCGCCAGCAGCTTGACTAGCGGGAGCAATGAGCAGTTCTTC. Residues: CASSLTSGSNEQFF.